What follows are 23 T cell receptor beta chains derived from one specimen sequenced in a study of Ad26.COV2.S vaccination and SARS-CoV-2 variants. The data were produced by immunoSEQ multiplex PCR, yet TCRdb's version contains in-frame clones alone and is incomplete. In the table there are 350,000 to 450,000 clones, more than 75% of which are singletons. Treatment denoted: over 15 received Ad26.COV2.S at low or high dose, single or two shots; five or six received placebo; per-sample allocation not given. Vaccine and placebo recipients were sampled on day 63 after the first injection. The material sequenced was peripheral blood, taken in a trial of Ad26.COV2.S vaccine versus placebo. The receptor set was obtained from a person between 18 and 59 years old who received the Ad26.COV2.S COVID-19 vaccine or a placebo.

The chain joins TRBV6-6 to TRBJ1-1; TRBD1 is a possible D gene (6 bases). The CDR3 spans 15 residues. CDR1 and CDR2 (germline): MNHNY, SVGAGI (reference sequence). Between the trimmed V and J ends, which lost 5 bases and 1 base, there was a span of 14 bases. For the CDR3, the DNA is TGTGCCAGCAGTCCCCACCGGACAGCGAACACTGAAGCTTTCTTT. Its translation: CASSPHRTANTEAFF.

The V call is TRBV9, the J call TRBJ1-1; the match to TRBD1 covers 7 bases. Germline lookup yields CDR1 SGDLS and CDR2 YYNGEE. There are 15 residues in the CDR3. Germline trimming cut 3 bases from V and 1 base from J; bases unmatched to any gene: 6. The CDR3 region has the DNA TGTGCCAGCAGCGGAACGACAGGGAGGAACACTGAAGCTTTCTTT. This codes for CASSGTTGRNTEAFF.

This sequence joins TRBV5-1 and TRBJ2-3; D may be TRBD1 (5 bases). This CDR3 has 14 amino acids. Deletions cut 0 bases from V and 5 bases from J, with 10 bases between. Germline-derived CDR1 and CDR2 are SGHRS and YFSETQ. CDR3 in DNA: TGCGCCAGCAGCTTGGGTGGGGCGAAAGATACGCAGTATTTT. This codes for CASSLGGAKDTQYF.

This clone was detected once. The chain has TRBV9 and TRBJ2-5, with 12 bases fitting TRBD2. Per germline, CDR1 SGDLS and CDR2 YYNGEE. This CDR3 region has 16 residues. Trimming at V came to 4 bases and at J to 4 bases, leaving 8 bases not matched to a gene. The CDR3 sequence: CASSLTSGGPGETQYF. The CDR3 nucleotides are TGTGCCAGCAGCCTTACTAGCGGGGGGCCGGGAGAGACCCAGTACTTC. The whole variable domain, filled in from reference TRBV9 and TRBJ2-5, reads DSGVTQTPKHLITATGQRVTLRCSPRSGDLSVYWYQQSLDQGLQFLIQYYNGEERAKGNILERFSAQQFPDLHSELNLSSLELGDSALYFCASSLTSGGPGETQYFGPGTRLLVL.

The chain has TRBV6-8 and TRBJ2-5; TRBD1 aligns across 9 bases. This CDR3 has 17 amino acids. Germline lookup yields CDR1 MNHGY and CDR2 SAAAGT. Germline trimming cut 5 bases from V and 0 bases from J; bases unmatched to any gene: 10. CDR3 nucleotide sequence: TGTGCCAGCAGTCGGCCCGGGACAGGGATTGACCAAGAGACCCAGTACTTC. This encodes CASSRPGTGIDQETQYF.

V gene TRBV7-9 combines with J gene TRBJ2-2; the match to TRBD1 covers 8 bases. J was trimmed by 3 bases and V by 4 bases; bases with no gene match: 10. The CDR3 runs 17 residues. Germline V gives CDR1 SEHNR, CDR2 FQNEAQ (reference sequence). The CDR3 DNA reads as TGTGCCAGCAGCTCGCGTCTCAGGGGGCGAGACACCGGGGAGCTGTTTTTT. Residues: CASSSRLRGRDTGELFF.

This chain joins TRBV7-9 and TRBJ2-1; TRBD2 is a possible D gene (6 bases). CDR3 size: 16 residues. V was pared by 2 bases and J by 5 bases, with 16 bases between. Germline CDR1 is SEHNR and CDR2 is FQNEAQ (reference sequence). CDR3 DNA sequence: TGTGCCAGCAGCTTAATGGCTGGCGGGGCGAACAATGAGCAGTTCTTC. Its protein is CASSLMAGGANNEQFF.

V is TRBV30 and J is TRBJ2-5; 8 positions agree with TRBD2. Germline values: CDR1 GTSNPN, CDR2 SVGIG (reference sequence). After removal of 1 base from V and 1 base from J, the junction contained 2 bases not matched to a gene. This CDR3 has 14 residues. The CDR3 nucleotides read TGTGCCTGGAGTGGGAGCGGGAGCCAAGAGACCCAGTACTTC. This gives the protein CAWSGSGSQETQYF.

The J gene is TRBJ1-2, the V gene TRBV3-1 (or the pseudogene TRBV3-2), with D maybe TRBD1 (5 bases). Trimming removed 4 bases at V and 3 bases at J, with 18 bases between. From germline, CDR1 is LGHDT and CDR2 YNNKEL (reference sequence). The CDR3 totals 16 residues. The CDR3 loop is CASSLLNRGVDYGYTF. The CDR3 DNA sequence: TGTGCCAGCAGCCTCCTAAACCGGGGGGTCGACTATGGCTACACCTTC.

CDR3 sequence reads: CASRDRGSSYEQYF. DNA of the CDR3: TGCGCCAGCAGGGACAGGGGAAGCTCCTACGAGCAGTACTTC. This chain connects TRBV5-1 to TRBJ2-7; 9 bases are shared with TRBD1. This CDR3 is built from 14 residues. Unmatched junction bases numbered 3, after V lost 5 bases and J lost 0 bases. Germline CDR1 is SGHRS and CDR2 is YFSETQ.

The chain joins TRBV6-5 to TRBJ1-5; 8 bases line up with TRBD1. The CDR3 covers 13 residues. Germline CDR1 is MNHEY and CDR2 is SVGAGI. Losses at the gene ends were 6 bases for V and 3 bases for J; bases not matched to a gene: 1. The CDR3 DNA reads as TGTGCCAGCAGGGACAGGGCCAATCAGCCCCAGCATTTT. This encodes CASRDRANQPQHF.

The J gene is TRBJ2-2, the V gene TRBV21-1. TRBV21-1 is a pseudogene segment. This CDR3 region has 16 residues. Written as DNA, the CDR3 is TGTGCCAGCAGCTTCACCGGGGGCCCAAACACCGGGGAGCTGTTTTTT. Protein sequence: CASSFTGGPNTGELFF.

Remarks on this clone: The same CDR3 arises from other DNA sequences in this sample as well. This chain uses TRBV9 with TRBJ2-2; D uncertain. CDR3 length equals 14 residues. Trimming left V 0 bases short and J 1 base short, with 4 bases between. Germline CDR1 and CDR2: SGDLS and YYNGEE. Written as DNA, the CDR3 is TGTGCCAGCAGCGTAGGAGGGAACACCGGGGAGCTGTTTTTT. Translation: CASSVGGNTGELFF.

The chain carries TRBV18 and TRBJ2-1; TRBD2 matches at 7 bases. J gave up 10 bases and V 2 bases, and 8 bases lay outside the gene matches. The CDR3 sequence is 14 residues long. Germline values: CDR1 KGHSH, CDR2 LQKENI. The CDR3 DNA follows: TGTGCCAGCTCACCATCATACACTAGCGTCGAGCAGTTCTTC. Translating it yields CASSPSYTSVEQFF.

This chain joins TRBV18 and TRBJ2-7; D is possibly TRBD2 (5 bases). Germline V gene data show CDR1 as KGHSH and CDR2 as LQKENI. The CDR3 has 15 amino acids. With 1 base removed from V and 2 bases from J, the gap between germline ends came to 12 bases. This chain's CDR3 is CASSPQSGFAYEQYF. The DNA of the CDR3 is TGTGCCAGCTCACCACAATCGGGGTTTGCCTACGAGCAGTACTTC. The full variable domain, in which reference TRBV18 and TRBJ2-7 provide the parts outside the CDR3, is NAGVMQNPRHLVRRRGQEARLRCSPMKGHSHVYWYRQLPEEGLKFMVYLQKENIIDESGMPKERFSAEFPKEGPSILRIQQVVRGDSAAYFCASSPQSGFAYEQYFGPGTRLTVT.

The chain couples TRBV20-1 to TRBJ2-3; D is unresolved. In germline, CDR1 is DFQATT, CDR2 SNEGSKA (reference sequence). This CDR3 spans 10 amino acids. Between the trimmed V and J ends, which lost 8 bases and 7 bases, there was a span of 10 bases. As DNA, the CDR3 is TGCAGTCAGGACGCTAATACGCAGTATTTT. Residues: CSQDANTQYF.

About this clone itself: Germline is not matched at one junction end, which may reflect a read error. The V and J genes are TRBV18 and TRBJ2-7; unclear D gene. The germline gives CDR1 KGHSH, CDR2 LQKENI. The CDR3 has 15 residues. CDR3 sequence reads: CASSSPLAPLFEQYF. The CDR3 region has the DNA TGTGCCAGCTCATCACCGCTCGCCCCCCTCTTCGAGCAGTACTTC.

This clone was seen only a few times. Here the CDR3 DNA reads TGTGCCAGCAGCCGGGGTCTAAGCTCCTACGAGCAGTACTTC. Translated: CASSRGLSSYEQYF. The rearrangement links TRBV9 to TRBJ2-7, with a tentative D call TRBD2 (5 bases). V gave up 4 bases and J gave up 0 bases, with 11 bases separating them. Germline-derived CDR1 and CDR2 are SGDLS and YYNGEE. The CDR3 sequence is 14 residues long.

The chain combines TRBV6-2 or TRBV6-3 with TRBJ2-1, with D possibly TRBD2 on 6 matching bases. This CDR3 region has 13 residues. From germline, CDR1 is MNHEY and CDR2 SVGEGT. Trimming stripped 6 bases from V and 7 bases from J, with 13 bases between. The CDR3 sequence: CASSRDSGNEQFF. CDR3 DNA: TGTGCCAGCAGCCGGGACTCGGGGAATGAGCAGTTCTTC.

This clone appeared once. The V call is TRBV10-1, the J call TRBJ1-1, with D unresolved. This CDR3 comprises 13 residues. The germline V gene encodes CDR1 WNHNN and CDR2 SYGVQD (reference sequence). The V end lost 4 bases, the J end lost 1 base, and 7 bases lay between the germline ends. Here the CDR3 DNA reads TGCGCCAGCAGTGTTGACGGGAACACTGAAGCTTTCTTT. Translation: CASSVDGNTEAFF.

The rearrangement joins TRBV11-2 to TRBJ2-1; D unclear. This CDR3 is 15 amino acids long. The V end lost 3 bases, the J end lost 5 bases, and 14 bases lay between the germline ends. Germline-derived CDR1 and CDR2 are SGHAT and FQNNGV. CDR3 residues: CASSFTRGSHNEQFF. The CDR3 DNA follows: TGTGCCAGCAGCTTTACGCGCGGCAGTCACAATGAGCAGTTCTTC.

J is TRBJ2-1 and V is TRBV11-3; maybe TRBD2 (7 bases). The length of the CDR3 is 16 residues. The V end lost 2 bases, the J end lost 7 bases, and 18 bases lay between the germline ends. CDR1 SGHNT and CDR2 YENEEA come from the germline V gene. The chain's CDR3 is CASSLYGGGRLNEQFF. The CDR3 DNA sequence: TGTGCCAGCAGCTTATATGGGGGGGGCCGCTTGAATGAGCAGTTCTTC.

CDR3 in amino acids: CATASGGAVGNTIYF. Here the CDR3 DNA reads TGTGCCACCGCCTCAGGGGGGGCTGTAGGAAACACCATATATTTT. The chain employs TRBV15 and TRBJ1-3, with TRBD1 matching 7 bases. The CDR3 runs to 15 residues. CDR1 and CDR2 (germline): LNHNV, YYDKDF (reference sequence). The ends lost 8 bases at V and 4 bases at J; junction bases unmatched: 11.